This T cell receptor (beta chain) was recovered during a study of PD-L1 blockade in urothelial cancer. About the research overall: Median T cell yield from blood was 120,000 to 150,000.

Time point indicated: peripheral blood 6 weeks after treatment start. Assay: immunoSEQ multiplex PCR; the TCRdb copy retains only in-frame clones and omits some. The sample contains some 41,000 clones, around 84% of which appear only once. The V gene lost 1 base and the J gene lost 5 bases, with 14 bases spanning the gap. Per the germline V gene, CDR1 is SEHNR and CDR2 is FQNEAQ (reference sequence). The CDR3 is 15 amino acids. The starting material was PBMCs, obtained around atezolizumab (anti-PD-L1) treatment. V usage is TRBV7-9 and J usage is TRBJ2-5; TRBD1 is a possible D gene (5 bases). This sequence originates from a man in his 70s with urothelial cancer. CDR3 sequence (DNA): TGTGCCAGCAGCTTAGTGCAGGGTGGATCGGAGACCCAGTACTTC. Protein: CASSLVQGGSETQYF.